The present entry profiles one T cell receptor (beta chain) with its context. This entry is derived from a study of blood T cells in healthy people across ages. This CDR3 spans 16 amino acids. V lost 4 bases, J lost 13 bases, and 18 bases stayed unmatched. Then a second PCR, running roughly 7 to 11 cycles, was carried out with a sample-barcoded 5' primer and a J-beta primer mix. TCRdb used MiXCR to reprocess the 5' RACE reads, holding one entry per CDR3 protein. Among hundreds of thousands of distinct CDR3 sequences listed, around 45% were seen once. The chain employs TRBV12-3 or TRBV12-4 and TRBJ2-3; the match to TRBD2 covers 9 bases. Sequenced material: blood. The sequence was obtained from an elderly man in good health. CDR3 sequence (DNA): TGTGCCAGCAGTTCATCGGGAAGAGCGGGAGGAAAGGGGAAGTATTTT. Amino acid sequence: CASSSSGRAGGKGKYF.